This TCR beta chain stems from a study of patients and donors after allogeneic stem cell transplantation. This CDR3 has 16 amino acids. The V end was cut by 4 bases, the J end by 4 bases, with 20 bases between. Germline CDR1 SGHRS, CDR2 YFSETQ. This clonotype was detected only a few times. TCRdb reprocessed the RT-PCR reads with MiXCR, giving one entry per CDR3 protein. In the table there are about 200,000 distinct CDR3 sequences, less than 45% of which are singletons. The TCR originated in a human donor who was either an allogeneic HSCT recipient or a stem cell or donor lymphocyte infusion donor (not recorded which). It is not recorded whose cells these are; they may come from a transplant donor. V is TRBV5-1 and J is TRBJ1-2; D is possibly TRBD1 (6 bases). The sample comprised blood, either unsorted or a sorted T cell fraction (not recorded which). CDR3 bases: TGCGCCAGCAGCCCCGGTCAGGGGACGGCAACCTATGGCTACACCTTC. Amino acid sequence: CASSPGQGTATYGYTF.